Listed here are 13 T cell receptor beta chains from one sample, sequenced in a study of T cell changes during pregnancy in multiple sclerosis. Data came from immunoSEQ multiplex PCR; TCRdb stores just in-frame clones and leaves some out. The table lists 70,000 to 95,000 clones, 90% to 95% of them singletons. This specimen was peripheral blood, taken in the first trimester of pregnancy. These receptors were obtained from a female donor with multiple sclerosis, enrolled in a pregnancy study.

The J gene is TRBJ1-4, the V gene TRBV2; 8 bases align to TRBD1. CDR1 is SNHLY and CDR2 is FYNNEI in the germline V gene. J gave up 7 bases and V 6 bases, and 7 bases lay outside the gene matches. The CDR3 extends over 14 amino acids. In DNA, the CDR3 is TGTGCCAGCAGCCTCAGGGGGCTCGGTGAAAAACTGTTTTTT. It is translated as CASSLRGLGEKLFF.

This chain connects TRBV6-6 to TRBJ2-3; 8 positions agree with TRBD2. CDR1 and CDR2 from the germline V gene are MNHNY and SVGAGI (reference sequence). The CDR3 consists of 16 residues. Trimming at V came to 0 bases and at J to 2 bases, leaving 4 bases not matched to a gene. The CDR3 nucleotides are TGTGCCAGCAGTTACTCGACTAGCGCCCCCACAGATACGCAGTATTTT. This gives the protein CASSYSTSAPTDTQYF.

This rearrangement joins TRBV30 to TRBJ1-1; perhaps TRBD1 as D (5 bases). This CDR3 has 12 residues. Germline-derived CDR1 and CDR2 are GTSNPN and SVGIG (reference sequence). V dropped 5 bases and J dropped 3 bases, with 10 bases sitting between them. Written as DNA, the CDR3 is TGTGCCTGGGGGGCTCGGGACACTGAAGCTTTCTTT. Translated, it gives CAWGARDTEAFF.

The genes are TRBV5-6 and TRBJ2-1; TRBD1 agrees at 9 bases. The CDR3 runs to 15 residues. Trimming cost V 0 bases and J 10 bases; bases outside gene matches: 8. Germline assignment: CDR1 SGHDT and CDR2 YYEEEE. In DNA, the CDR3 is TGTGCCAGCAGCTTGGAAGGGACAGGGATTTGGGAGCAGTTCTTC. It encodes CASSLEGTGIWEQFF.

This chain connects TRBV13 to TRBJ2-2; the match to TRBD1 covers 7 bases. Germline V gives CDR1 PRHDT, CDR2 FYEKMQ (reference sequence). The CDR3 has 14 residues. With 5 bases clipped from V and 6 bases from J, the junction kept 6 bases outside the gene matches. CDR3 coding DNA: TGTGCCAGCAGCGGGACAGAGACATCCGGGGAGCTGTTTTTT. It translates to CASSGTETSGELFF.

The chain recombines TRBV5-1 with TRBJ1-6, with TRBD1 matching 7 bases. V dropped 4 bases and J dropped 4; count of bases not matched to a gene: 2. CDR3 size: 14 residues. Germline CDR1 is SGHRS and CDR2 is YFSETQ. The DNA of the CDR3 is TGCGCCAGCAGCATACAGGGGTATAATTCACCCCTCCACTTT. Protein: CASSIQGYNSPLHF.

This chain joins TRBV10-3 and TRBJ1-6; 10 bases match TRBD1. Germline V gene data show CDR1 as ENHRY and CDR2 as SYGVKD. Losses at the gene ends were 9 bases for V and 6 bases for J; bases not matched to a gene: 5. CDR3 length: 14 residues. CDR3 DNA: TGTGCCATTAGACAGGGGGCGAGTAATTCACCCCTCCACTTT. This sequence encodes CAIRQGASNSPLHF.

The V and J genes are TRBV14 and TRBJ2-5; a possible D gene is TRBD2 (5 bases). Germline loops: CDR1 SGHDN, CDR2 FVKESK. Trimming cost V 6 bases and J 4 bases, with 12 bases left between them. The CDR3 covers 13 residues. CDR3 in DNA: TGTGCCAGCAGTAGGAGGATCGGAGAGACCCAGTACTTC. Protein sequence: CASSRRIGETQYF.

This clone was picked up one time. The chain recombines TRBV5-4 with TRBJ2-5, with 8 bases lining up with TRBD2. CDR3 length equals 17 residues. Germline trimming cut 0 bases from V and 2 bases from J; bases unmatched to any gene: 9. CDR1 is SGHNT, CDR2 YYREEE, per germline (reference sequence). Here the CDR3 reads CASSLAASLAAQETQYF. CDR3 DNA sequence: TGTGCCAGCAGCTTGGCGGCCTCACTAGCGGCTCAAGAGACCCAGTACTTC.

The table lists this clone with a count of one. The V call is TRBV5-4, the J call TRBJ2-6, with 7 bases identical to TRBD1. This CDR3 comprises 16 residues. Germline lookup yields CDR1 SGHNT and CDR2 YYREEE (reference sequence). Trimming took 5 bases from V and 10 from J; bases not matched to a gene: 15. The CDR3 region is CASSTKEVETGNVLTF. The CDR3 coding sequence is TGTGCCAGCAGTACGAAAGAGGTTGAGACAGGGAACGTCCTGACTTTC.

Turning to this clone: Additional DNA sequences in this sample encode the identical CDR3. The chain employs TRBV7-2 and TRBJ2-5, with 12 bases identical to TRBD2. This CDR3 region has 16 residues. Germline V gives CDR1 SGHTA, CDR2 FQGNSA. V shed 1 base and J 5 bases; nucleotides not matched to a gene: 5. The CDR3 spells CASSLGLAGGRETQYF. The CDR3 nucleotides read TGTGCCAGCAGCTTAGGTCTAGCGGGGGGGCGGGAGACCCAGTACTTC.

The rearrangement joins TRBV9 to TRBJ2-3, with TRBD1 matching 7 bases. The CDR3 runs to 14 residues. V shed 0 bases and J 4 bases; nucleotides not matched to a gene: 2. From germline, CDR1 is SGDLS and CDR2 YYNGEE. Here the CDR3 reads CASSVDTGADTQYF. The CDR3 region has the DNA TGTGCCAGCAGCGTAGACACAGGGGCAGATACGCAGTATTTT.

Of note for this clone: The junction shows a germline mismatch at one end, possibly a read error. V is TRBV5-1 and J is TRBJ2-7; tentatively, D is TRBD2 (6 bases). This CDR3 contains 14 residues. Germline lookup yields CDR1 SGHRS and CDR2 YFSETQ. The CDR3 DNA reads TGTGCCAGCAGCTTAGGTTGGGACTTCTACGAGCAGTACTTC. Its translation is CASSLGWDFYEQYF.